The 3 T cell receptor beta chains presented below share a single source sample, sequenced in a study of T cell responses to AZD1222 COVID-19 vaccine. The method was immunoSEQ multiplex PCR; TCRdb's version includes in-frame clones alone and lacks a portion of them. The data hold 80,000 or so clones, with 70% to 80% observed a single time. The sample in question was peripheral blood, obtained 28 days after the second dose of the MenACWY control vaccine. These receptors came from an adult who received the MenACWY meningococcal vaccine as a control.

The chain has TRBV4-3 and TRBJ1-2; 8 bases are a match to TRBD1. The germline gives CDR1 LGHNA, CDR2 YSLEER. V gave up 0 bases and J gave up 6 bases; unmatched junction bases: 6. The CDR3 runs 15 residues. For the CDR3, the DNA is TGCGCCAGCAGCCAAGATAGGACAGGGTATGATGGCTACACCTTC. Translated, it gives CASSQDRTGYDGYTF.

This chain uses TRBV28 with TRBJ2-3; D possibly corresponds to TRBD2 (5 bases). The CDR3 spans 15 residues. Germline CDR1 reads MDHEN; CDR2 reads SYDVKM. Trimming removed 5 bases from V and 0 bases from J, with 12 bases in between. This CDR3 is CASSPILDSTDTQYF. The CDR3 DNA is TGTGCCAGCAGTCCTATACTAGATAGCACAGATACGCAGTATTTT. The full variable domain, completed using reference TRBV28 and TRBJ2-3, is DVKVTQSSRYLVKRTGEKVFLECVQDMDHENMFWYRQDPGLGLRLIYFSYDVKMKEKGDIPEGYSVSREKKERFSLILESASTNQTSMYLCASSPILDSTDTQYFGPGTRLTVL.

The V call is TRBV18, the J call TRBJ2-1, with D possibly matching TRBD1 (6 bases). Germline-derived CDR1 and CDR2 are KGHSH and LQKENI. This CDR3 contains 16 residues. V shed 3 bases and J shed 0 bases, with 12 bases lying between them. Here the CDR3 reads CASSPSGGFSYNEQFF. The DNA of the CDR3 is TGTGCCAGCTCACCTTCTGGGGGCTTCTCCTACAATGAGCAGTTCTTC.